The TCR beta chain described here comes from a study of cytomegalovirus exposure and HLA in healthy donors. General observations from the study: A missense DCLRE1C variant was associated with V- and J-gene trimming of TCR beta chains in a later analysis, and an independent cohort replicated the association. The listing of 150 or so TCR beta chains classed them as cytomegalovirus-associated. Productive status was seen about 90% or about 30% of the time for most TCR beta V segments in an earlier analysis.

In regard to this clone: Its antigen is undetermined.

The PCR employed 60 Vbeta primers together with 13 Jbeta primers. Generated by immunoSEQ multiplex PCR, the TCRdb table keeps only in-frame clones and is missing some. The sample includes around 150,000 clones, about 85% of them seen just once. CDR3 size: 14 residues. Looked up from germline, CDR1 is SGHTA and CDR2 is FQGNSA. Trimming left V 0 bases short and J 5 bases short, with 7 bases between. The clonotype comes from a man between 18 and 29 years old in good health and CMV-seropositive. This sequence joins TRBV7-2 and TRBJ2-2; D gene uncertain. The sequenced material came from PBMCs. The DNA of the CDR3 is TGTGCCAGCAGCTTAGCGGCGACTACCGGGGAGCTGTTTTTT. It codes for CASSLAATTGELFF.